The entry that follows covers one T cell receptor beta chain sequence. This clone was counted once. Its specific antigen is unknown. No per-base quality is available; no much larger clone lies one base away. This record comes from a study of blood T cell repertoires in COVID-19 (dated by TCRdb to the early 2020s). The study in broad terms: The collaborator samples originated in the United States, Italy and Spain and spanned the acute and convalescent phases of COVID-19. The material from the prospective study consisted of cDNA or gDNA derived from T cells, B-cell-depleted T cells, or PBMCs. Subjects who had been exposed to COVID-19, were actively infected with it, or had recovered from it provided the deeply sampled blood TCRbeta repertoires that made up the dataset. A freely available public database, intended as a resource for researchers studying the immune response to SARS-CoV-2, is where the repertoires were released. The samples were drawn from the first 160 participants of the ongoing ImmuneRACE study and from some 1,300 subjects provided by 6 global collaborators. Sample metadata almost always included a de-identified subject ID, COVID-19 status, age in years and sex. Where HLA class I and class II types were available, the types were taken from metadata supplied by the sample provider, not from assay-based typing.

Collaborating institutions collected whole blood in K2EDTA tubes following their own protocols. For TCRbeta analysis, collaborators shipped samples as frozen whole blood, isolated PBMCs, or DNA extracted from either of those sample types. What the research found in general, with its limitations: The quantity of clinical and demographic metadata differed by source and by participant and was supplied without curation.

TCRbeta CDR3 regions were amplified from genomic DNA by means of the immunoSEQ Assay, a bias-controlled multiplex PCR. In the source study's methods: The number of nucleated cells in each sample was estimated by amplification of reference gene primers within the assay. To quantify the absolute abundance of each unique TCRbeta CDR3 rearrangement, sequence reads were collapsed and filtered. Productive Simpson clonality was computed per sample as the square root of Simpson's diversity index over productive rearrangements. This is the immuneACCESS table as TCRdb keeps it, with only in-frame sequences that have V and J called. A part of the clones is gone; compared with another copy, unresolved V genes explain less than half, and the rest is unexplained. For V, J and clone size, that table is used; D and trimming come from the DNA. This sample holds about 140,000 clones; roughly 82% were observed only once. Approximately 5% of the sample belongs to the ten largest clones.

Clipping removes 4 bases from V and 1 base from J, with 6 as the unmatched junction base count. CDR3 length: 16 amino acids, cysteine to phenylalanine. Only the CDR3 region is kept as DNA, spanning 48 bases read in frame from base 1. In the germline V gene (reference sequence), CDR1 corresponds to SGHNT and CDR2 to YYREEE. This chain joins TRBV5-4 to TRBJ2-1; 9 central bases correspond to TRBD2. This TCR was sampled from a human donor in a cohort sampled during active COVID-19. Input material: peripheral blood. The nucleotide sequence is TGTGCCAGCAGCCTAGCGGGGTTTCTGTCCTACAATGAGCAGTTCTTC. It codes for CASSLAGFLSYNEQFF.